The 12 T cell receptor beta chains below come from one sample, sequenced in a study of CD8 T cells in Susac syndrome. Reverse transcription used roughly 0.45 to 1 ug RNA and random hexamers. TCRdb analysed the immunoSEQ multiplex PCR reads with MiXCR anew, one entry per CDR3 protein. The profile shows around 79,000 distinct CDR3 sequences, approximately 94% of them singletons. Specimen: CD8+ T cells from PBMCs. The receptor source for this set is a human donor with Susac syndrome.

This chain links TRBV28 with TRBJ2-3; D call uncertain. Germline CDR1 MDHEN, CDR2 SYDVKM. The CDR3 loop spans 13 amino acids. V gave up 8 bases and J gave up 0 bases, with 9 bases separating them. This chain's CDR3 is CASGKESTDTQYF. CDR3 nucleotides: TGTGCCAGCGGAAAGGAGAGCACAGATACGCAGTATTTT.

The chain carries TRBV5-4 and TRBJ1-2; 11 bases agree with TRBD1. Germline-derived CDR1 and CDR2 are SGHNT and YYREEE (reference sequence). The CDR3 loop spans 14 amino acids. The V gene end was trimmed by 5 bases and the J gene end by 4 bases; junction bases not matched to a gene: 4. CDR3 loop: CASRGTGGAYGYTF. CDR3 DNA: TGTGCCAGCAGGGGGACAGGGGGGGCCTATGGCTACACCTTC. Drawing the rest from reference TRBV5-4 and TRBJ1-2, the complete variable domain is ETGVTQSPTHLIKTRGQQVTLRCSSQSGHNTVSWYQQALGQGPQFIFQYYREEENGRGNFPPRFSGLQFPNYSSELNVNALELDDSALYLCASRGTGGAYGYTFGSGTRLTVV.

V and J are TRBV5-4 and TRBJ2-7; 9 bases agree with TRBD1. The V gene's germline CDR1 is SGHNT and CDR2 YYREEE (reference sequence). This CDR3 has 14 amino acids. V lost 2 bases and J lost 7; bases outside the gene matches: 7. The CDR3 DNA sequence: TGTGCCAGCAGCTTTGGGGACAGGGCTAAGGAGCAGTACTTC. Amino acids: CASSFGDRAKEQYF.

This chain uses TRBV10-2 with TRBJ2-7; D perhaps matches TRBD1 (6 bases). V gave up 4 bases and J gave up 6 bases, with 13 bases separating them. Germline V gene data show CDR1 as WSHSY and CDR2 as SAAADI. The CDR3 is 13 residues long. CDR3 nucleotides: TGCGCCAGCAGTGTGCAGGGGATCTTCGAGCAGTACTTC. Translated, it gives CASSVQGIFEQYF.

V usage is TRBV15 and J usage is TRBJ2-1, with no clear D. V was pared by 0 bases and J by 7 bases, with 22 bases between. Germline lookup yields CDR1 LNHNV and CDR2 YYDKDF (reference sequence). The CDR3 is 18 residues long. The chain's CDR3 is CATSRDRVQPLPGNEQFF. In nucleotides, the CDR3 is TGTGCCACCAGCAGAGATCGAGTCCAACCCCTCCCTGGAAATGAGCAGTTCTTC.

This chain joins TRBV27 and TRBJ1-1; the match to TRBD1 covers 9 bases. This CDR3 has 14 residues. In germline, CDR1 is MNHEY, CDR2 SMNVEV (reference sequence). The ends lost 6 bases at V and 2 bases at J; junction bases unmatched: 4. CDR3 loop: CASSPGQGNTEAFF. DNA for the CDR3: TGTGCCAGCAGCCCGGGACAGGGTAACACTGAAGCTTTCTTT.

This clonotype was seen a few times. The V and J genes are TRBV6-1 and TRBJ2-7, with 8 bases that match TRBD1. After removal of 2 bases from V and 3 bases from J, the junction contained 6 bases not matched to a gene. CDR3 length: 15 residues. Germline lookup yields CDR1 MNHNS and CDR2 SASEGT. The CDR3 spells CASSERVTGGYEQYF. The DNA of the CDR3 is TGTGCCAGCAGTGAAAGGGTAACAGGGGGCTACGAGCAGTACTTC.

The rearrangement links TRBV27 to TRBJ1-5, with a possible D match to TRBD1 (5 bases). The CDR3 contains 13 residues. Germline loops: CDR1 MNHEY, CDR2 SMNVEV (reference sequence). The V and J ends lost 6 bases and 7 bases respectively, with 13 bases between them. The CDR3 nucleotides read TGTGCCAGCAGAAGAGGGGCTTACCAGCCCCAGCATTTT. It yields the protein CASRRGAYQPQHF.

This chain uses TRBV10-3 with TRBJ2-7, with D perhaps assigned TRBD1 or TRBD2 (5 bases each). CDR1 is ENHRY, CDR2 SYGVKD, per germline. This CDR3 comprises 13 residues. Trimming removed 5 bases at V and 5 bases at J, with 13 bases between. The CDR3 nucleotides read TGTGCCATCAGTAGAGGGGACCCCCACGAGCAGTACTTC. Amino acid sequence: CAISRGDPHEQYF.

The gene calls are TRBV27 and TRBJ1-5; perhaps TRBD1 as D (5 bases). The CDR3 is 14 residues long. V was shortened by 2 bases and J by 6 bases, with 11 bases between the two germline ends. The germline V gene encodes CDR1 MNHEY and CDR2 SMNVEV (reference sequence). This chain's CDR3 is CASSLGGTGQPQHF. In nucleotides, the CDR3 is TGTGCCAGCAGTTTAGGGGGAACGGGTCAGCCCCAGCATTTT.

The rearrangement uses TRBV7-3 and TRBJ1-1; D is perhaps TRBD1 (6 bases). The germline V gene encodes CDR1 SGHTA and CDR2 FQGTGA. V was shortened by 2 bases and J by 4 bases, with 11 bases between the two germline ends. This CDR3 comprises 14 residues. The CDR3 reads CASSLFGGATEAFF. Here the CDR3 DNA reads TGTGCCAGCAGCTTATTTGGGGGGGCCACTGAAGCTTTCTTT.

As DNA, the CDR3 is TGTGCCAGCAGTTTTCCCCTAGCGGGGGGGCCGGGGGAGACCCAGTACTTC. It encodes CASSFPLAGGPGETQYF. V gene TRBV28 combines with J gene TRBJ2-5; 12 nucleotides align to TRBD2. This CDR3 contains 17 residues. The germline CDR1 and CDR2 sequences are MDHEN and SYDVKM. V lost 3 bases, J lost 5 bases, and 10 bases stayed unmatched.